Below, one TCR beta chain is given with its context. Its specificity is not known. Looked up from germline, CDR1 is LGHNA and CDR2 is YSLEER. V lost 3 bases to trimming and J lost 2 bases; unmatched junction nucleotides: 9. The CDR3 totals 16 residues. TCRdb's copy holds only in-frame clones and misses some; the assay was immunoSEQ multiplex PCR. The sample contains about 96,000 clones, 75% to 90% of which appear only once. The data were obtained in a study of T cell responses to AZD1222 COVID-19 vaccine. Whole-study results and caveats: It was only after the peak T cell response that any repertoires were sampled.

This TCR was sampled from an adult in good health. The sample consisted of peripheral blood, taken on day 0 of AZD1222 vaccination. The chain combines TRBV4-3 with TRBJ1-2; 7 positions match TRBD1. The CDR3 DNA sequence: TGCGCCAGCAGCCACTCCGGGACAGTAATAAACTATGGCTACACCTTC. Protein: CASSHSGTVINYGYTF.